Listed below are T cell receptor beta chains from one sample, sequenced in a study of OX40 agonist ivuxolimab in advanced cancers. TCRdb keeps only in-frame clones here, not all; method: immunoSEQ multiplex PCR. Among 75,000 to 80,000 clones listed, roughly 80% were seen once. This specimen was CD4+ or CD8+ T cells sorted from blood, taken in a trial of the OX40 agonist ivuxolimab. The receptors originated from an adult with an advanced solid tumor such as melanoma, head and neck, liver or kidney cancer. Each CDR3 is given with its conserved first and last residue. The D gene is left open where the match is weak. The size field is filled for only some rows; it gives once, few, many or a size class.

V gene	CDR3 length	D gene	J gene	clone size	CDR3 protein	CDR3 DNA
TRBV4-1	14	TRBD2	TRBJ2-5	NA	CASSQSSGGATQYF	TGCGCCAGCAGCCAATCTAGCGGGGGGGCGACCCAGTACTTC
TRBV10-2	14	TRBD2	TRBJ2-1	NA	CASSGLAGGNEQFF	TGCGCCAGCAGTGGGCTAGCGGGGGGTAATGAGCAGTTCTTC
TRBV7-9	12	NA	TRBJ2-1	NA	CASSPAYNEQFF	TGTGCCAGCAGCCCCGCCTACAATGAGCAGTTCTTC
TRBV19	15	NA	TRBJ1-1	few	CASSIGQGVSFEAFF	TGTGCCAGTAGTATTGGCCAGGGTGTATCTTTTGAAGCTTTCTTT
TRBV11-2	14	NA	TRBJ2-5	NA	CASSLGAFRETQYF	TGTGCCAGCAGCTTGGGGGCTTTCCGGGAGACCCAGTACTTC
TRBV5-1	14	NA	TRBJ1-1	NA	CASSSDRMNTEAFF	TGCGCCAGCAGCTCAGACAGAATGAACACTGAAGCTTTCTTT
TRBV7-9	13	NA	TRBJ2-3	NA	CASSSPTRDTQYF	TGTGCCAGCAGCTCACCTACAAGAGATACGCAGTATTTT
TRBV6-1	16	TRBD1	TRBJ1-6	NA	CASSEEAGGDNSPLHF	TGTGCCAGCAGTGAAGAAGCAGGGGGCGATAATTCACCCCTCCACTTT
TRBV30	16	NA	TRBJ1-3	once	CAWSATGPGGRNTIYF	TGTGCCTGGAGCGCTACTGGCCCGGGAGGCAGAAACACCATATATTTT
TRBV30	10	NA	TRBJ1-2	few	CAWGVKDYTF	TGTGCCTGGGGAGTAAAAGACTACACCTTC
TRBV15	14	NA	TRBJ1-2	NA	CATSRGAPEGGYTF	TGTGCCACCAGCAGAGGCGCCCCCGAGGGTGGCTACACCTTC
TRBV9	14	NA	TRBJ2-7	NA	CASSFLWGAYEQYF	TGTGCCAGCAGCTTCTTGTGGGGAGCCTACGAGCAGTACTTC
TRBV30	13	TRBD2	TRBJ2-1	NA	CAWGLGTSGRQFF	TGTGCCTGGGGCCTCGGGACTAGCGGGCGCCAGTTCTTC
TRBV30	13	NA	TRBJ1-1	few	CAWIQVPDTEAFF	TGTGCCTGGATCCAGGTACCGGACACTGAAGCTTTCTTT
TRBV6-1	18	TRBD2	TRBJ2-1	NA	CASSGGLAGAPWGNEQFF	TGTGCCAGCAGTGGAGGGCTAGCGGGGGCCCCTTGGGGGAATGAGCAGTTCTTC
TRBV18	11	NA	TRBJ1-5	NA	CASSPDQPQHF	TGTGCCAGCTCACCTGACCAGCCCCAGCATTTT
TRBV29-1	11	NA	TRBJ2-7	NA	CSVLSGYEQYF	TGCAGCGTTCTTAGCGGCTACGAGCAGTACTTC
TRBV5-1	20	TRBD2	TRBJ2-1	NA	CASSSLDGLAGGVGYNEQFF	TGCGCCAGCAGCTCACTGGACGGACTAGCGGGCGGAGTTGGCTACAATGAGCAGTTCTTC
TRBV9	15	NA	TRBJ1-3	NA	CASSLVGGSGNTIYF	TGTGCCAGCAGCCTCGTAGGGGGATCTGGAAACACCATATATTTT
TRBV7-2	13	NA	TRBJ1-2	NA	CASSLGRLYGYTF	TGTGCCAGCAGCTTGGGCAGACTCTATGGCTACACCTTC
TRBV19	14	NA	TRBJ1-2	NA	CASRREGFDYGYTF	TGTGCCAGTAGAAGGGAGGGATTCGACTATGGCTACACCTTC
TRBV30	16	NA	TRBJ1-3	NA	CAWSVVLASRGNTIYF	TGTGCCTGGAGTGTCGTTTTAGCCTCGAGGGGAAACACCATATATTTT
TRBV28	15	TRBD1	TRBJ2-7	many	CASRATGTGLYEQYF	TGTGCCAGCAGAGCCACCGGGACAGGGTTATACGAGCAGTACTTC
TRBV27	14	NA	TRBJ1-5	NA	CASSLGDSNQPQHF	TGTGCCAGCAGTCTCGGGGATAGCAATCAGCCCCAGCATTTT
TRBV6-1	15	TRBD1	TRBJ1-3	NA	CASISAGTGHNTIYF	TGTGCCAGCATTTCCGCCGGGACAGGTCACAACACCATATATTTT
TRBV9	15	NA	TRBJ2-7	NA	CASSVGQDPFLEQYF	TGTGCCAGCAGCGTGGGGCAGGATCCTTTTCTCGAGCAGTACTTC
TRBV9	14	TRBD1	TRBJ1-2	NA	CASSPEGQLYGYTF	TGTGCCAGCAGCCCAGAGGGACAGCTATATGGCTACACCTTC
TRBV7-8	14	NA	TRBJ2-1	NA	CASSLVFGGNEQFF	TGTGCCAGCAGCTTAGTTTTCGGGGGCAATGAGCAGTTCTTC
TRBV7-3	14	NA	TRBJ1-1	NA	CASSLDLGRGEAFF	TGTGCCAGCAGCTTAGATCTGGGACGGGGTGAAGCTTTCTTT
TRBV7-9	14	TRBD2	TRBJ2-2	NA	CASSFSREIGELFF	TGTGCCAGCAGCTTCTCGCGGGAGATCGGGGAGCTGTTTTTT
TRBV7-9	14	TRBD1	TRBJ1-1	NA	CASSLQGAFTEAFF	TGTGCCAGCAGCTTGCAGGGGGCGTTCACTGAAGCTTTCTTT
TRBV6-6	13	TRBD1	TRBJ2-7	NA	CASRDRGHGEQYF	TGTGCCAGCAGGGACAGGGGGCATGGCGAGCAGTACTTC
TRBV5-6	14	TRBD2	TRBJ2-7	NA	CASSLAGVNYEQYF	TGTGCCAGCAGCTTAGCGGGGGTAAACTACGAGCAGTACTTC
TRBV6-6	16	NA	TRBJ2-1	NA	CASSYSIEGEWNEQFF	TGTGCCAGCAGTTACTCGATTGAGGGGGAGTGGAATGAGCAGTTCTTC
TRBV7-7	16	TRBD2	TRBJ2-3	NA	CASSLEREGTVDTQYF	TGTGCCAGCAGCTTAGAACGGGAGGGTACAGTAGATACGCAGTATTTT
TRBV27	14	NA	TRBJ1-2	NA	CASSLKGGNYGYTF	TGTGCCAGCAGTTTAAAGGGAGGTAACTATGGCTACACCTTC
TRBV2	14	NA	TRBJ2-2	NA	CASRATEFTGELFF	TGTGCCAGCAGGGCCACTGAATTCACCGGGGAGCTGTTTTTT
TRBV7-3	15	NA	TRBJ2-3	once	CASSLAVDFTDTQYF	TGTGCCAGCAGCTTAGCGGTGGACTTCACAGATACGCAGTATTTT
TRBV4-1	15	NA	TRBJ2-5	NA	CASSRGRGAQETQYF	TGCGCCAGCAGCCGGGGGAGGGGGGCCCAGGAGACCCAGTACTTC
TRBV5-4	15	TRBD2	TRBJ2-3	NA	CASSRGGIGTDTQYF	TGTGCCAGCAGCCGGGGGGGAATCGGCACAGATACGCAGTATTTT
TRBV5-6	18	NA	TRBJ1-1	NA	CASSRGPGGRGIIAEAFF	TGTGCCAGCAGCCGGGGTCCTGGCGGGCGGGGGATTATCGCTGAAGCTTTCTTT
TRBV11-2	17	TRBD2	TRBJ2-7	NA	CASSPNPGTSGTYEQYF	TGTGCCAGCAGCCCCAACCCTGGGACTAGCGGCACCTACGAGCAGTACTTC